The next 27 T cell receptor beta chains were all read from a single sample in a study of T cell responses to AZD1222 COVID-19 vaccine. Sequencing used immunoSEQ multiplex PCR; TCRdb keeps in-frame clones, though not all of them. The sample has under 150,000 clones; 85% to 95% are singletons. The sequencing here drew on peripheral blood, taken on day 0 of AZD1222 vaccination. The origin of the receptors is an adult in good health.

This chain uses TRBV7-2 with TRBJ2-3, with 10 bases aligning to TRBD2. The CDR3 covers 15 residues. Germline V gene data show CDR1 as SGHTA and CDR2 as FQGNSA. The J segment lost 1 base and the V segment lost 5 bases, leaving 3 bases of the junction unmatched. CDR3 sequence: CASSHGTSGTDTQYF. CDR3 coding DNA: TGTGCCAGCAGCCACGGGACTAGCGGCACAGATACGCAGTATTTT.

The chain is built from TRBV10-3 and TRBJ1-2, with TRBD1 matching 8 bases. The V and J ends lost 3 bases and 0 bases, in that order; junction bases with no gene match: 3. CDR3 length: 15 amino acids. The germline V gene has CDR1 ENHRY and CDR2 SYGVKD. CDR3 residues: CAISERTGTNYGYTF. The CDR3 coding sequence is TGTGCCATCAGTGAACGGACAGGGACTAACTATGGCTACACCTTC.

This sequence joins TRBV5-4 and TRBJ2-3; D may match TRBD1 or TRBD2 (6 bases each). The germline gives CDR1 SGHNT, CDR2 YYREEE (reference sequence). CDR3 length equals 15 residues. The V gene lost 4 bases and the J gene lost 9 bases, with 21 bases spanning the gap. CDR3 sequence: CASSPGVHREETQYF. The CDR3 nucleotides read TGTGCCAGCAGCCCGGGGGTCCACAGGGAGGAGACGCAGTATTTT.

The chain has TRBV11-2 and TRBJ2-2; a possible D gene is TRBD2 (6 bases). The germline V and J ends were trimmed by 4 bases and 6 bases, with 18 bases remaining between them. This CDR3 has 16 residues. Germline V CDR1 and CDR2: SGHAT, FQNNGV. CDR3: CASSSTPGLAAGELFF. CDR3 sequence (DNA): TGTGCCAGCAGCTCGACCCCGGGACTGGCCGCCGGGGAGCTGTTTTTT.

The V call is TRBV5-1, the J call TRBJ1-2; tentative D call: TRBD1 (6 bases). Germline assignment: CDR1 SGHRS and CDR2 YFSETQ. CDR3 length: 19 amino acids. The ends were cut back, 0 bases at V and 4 bases at J, with 25 bases in the middle. The CDR3 DNA sequence: TGCGCCAGCAGCTTGGACGGGACCTTTTCTACAGGGCCTCTCTATGGCTACACCTTC. Translated: CASSLDGTFSTGPLYGYTF.

The rearrangement links TRBV5-6 to TRBJ2-3; D remains ambiguous. CDR3 size: 15 residues. Germline CDR1 SGHDT, CDR2 YYEEEE. Between the trimmed V and J ends, which lost 4 bases and 2 bases, there was a span of 14 bases. The CDR3 DNA sequence: TGTGCCAGCAGCACCCCACCGGGCCTCACAGATACGCAGTATTTT. It translates to CASSTPPGLTDTQYF.

This sequence joins TRBV2 and TRBJ1-2, with 8 bases aligning to TRBD1. Trimming cost V 3 bases and J 4 bases; bases outside gene matches: 7. The germline gives CDR1 SNHLY, CDR2 FYNNEI. CDR3 size: 15 residues. CDR3 in DNA: TGTGCCAGCAGTGACCCGCAGGGGGCAGGCTATGGCTACACCTTC. Translating it yields CASSDPQGAGYGYTF. The entire variable domain, with the rest obtained from reference TRBV2 and TRBJ1-2, is as follows: EPEVTQTPSHQVTQMGQEVILRCVPISNHLYFYWYRQILGQKVEFLVSFYNNEISEKSEIFDDQFSVERPDGSNFTLKIRSTKLEDSAMYFCASSDPQGAGYGYTFGSGTRLTVV.

CDR3 sequence: CASSNLAEGTQTQYF. The DNA for the CDR3 is TGTGCCAGTAGTAACCTAGCGGAGGGGACGCAGACCCAGTACTTC. J is TRBJ2-5 and V is TRBV19; 7 nucleotides align to TRBD2. J lost 6 bases, V lost 4 bases, and 11 bases had no gene match. The CDR3 consists of 15 residues. Germline lookup yields CDR1 LNHDA and CDR2 SQIVND (reference sequence).

The V gene is TRBV7-9, the J gene TRBJ1-1, with D possibly being TRBD1 (5 bases). Germline-derived CDR1 and CDR2 are SEHNR and FQNEAQ (reference sequence). The CDR3 spans 17 residues. V lost 1 base and J 0 bases, leaving 15 bases between the germline ends. The CDR3 sequence: CASSLGTSPSMNTEAFF. The CDR3 coding sequence is TGTGCCAGCAGCTTAGGGACATCTCCCTCCATGAACACTGAAGCTTTCTTT.

This rearrangement joins TRBV25-1 to TRBJ2-5; D is perhaps TRBD2 (6 bases). The CDR3 is 18 residues long. CDR1 is MGHDK and CDR2 is SYGVNS in the germline V gene. Deletions cut 3 bases from V and 4 bases from J, with 24 bases between. The CDR3 nucleotides are TGTGCCAGCAGTGACCGATACCGGGAGCCTCATCTTCGAGAGACCCAGTACTTC. Translated, it gives CASSDRYREPHLRETQYF.

The V and J genes are TRBV18 and TRBJ1-1; D is perhaps TRBD1 (5 bases). CDR1 and CDR2 from the germline V gene are KGHSH and LQKENI. Trimming left V 5 bases short and J 6 bases short, with 16 bases between. This CDR3 is 14 amino acids long. The CDR3 region is CASSSSRWGPEAFF. CDR3 nucleotide sequence: TGTGCCAGCTCATCGTCCCGTTGGGGCCCTGAAGCTTTCTTT.

The rearrangement uses TRBV9 and TRBJ1-1, with D possibly being TRBD1 (5 bases). Trimming stripped 3 bases from V and 4 bases from J, with 7 bases between. CDR1 and CDR2 from the germline V gene are SGDLS and YYNGEE. The CDR3 spans 12 residues. In DNA form, the CDR3 reads TGTGCCAGCAGCGCGGGGCCCACTGAAGCTTTCTTT. This sequence encodes CASSAGPTEAFF.

This clone was found once. CDR3 DNA sequence: TGTGCCAGCCTACGACAGGGGTTAAGCAATCAGCCCCAGCATTTT. As protein: CASLRQGLSNQPQHF. This chain connects TRBV6-5 to TRBJ1-5; the match to TRBD1 covers 8 bases. Germline trimming cut 8 bases from V and 1 base from J; bases unmatched to any gene: 7. Germline assignment: CDR1 MNHEY and CDR2 SVGAGI. This CDR3 has 15 amino acids.

The genes are TRBV6-5 and TRBJ2-1; D gene unclear. With 0 bases removed from V and 4 bases from J, the gap between germline ends came to 10 bases. The CDR3 length is 15 residues. Looked up from germline, CDR1 is MNHEY and CDR2 is SVGAGI. For the CDR3, the DNA is TGTGCCAGCAGTTACTCGAGGAATGGATACAATGAGCAGTTCTTC. Amino acids: CASSYSRNGYNEQFF.

The chain combines TRBV7-9 with TRBJ2-7; unclear D gene. The CDR3 contains 13 residues. Germline V lookup: CDR1 SEHNR, CDR2 FQNEAQ (reference sequence). The V gene lost 4 bases and the J gene lost 5 bases, with 12 bases spanning the gap. CDR3 amino acids: CASSSWPTNEQYF. The CDR3 DNA follows: TGTGCCAGCAGCTCCTGGCCAACTAACGAGCAGTACTTC.

This clone has just one count. V is TRBV9 and J is TRBJ2-5, with a possible D match to TRBD1 (5 bases). V lost 4 bases and J lost 2, with 21 bases in between. The CDR3 spans 17 residues. Germline V gene lookup returns CDR1 SGDLS and CDR2 YYNGEE. The CDR3 nucleotides are TGTGCCAGCAGCCCCGACGGCAGGGTACCCTCGCAAGAGACCCAGTACTTC. Encoded protein: CASSPDGRVPSQETQYF.

This chain links TRBV14 with TRBJ2-7; 8 bases match TRBD2. The germline CDR1 and CDR2 sequences are SGHDN and FVKESK. V lost 4 bases to trimming and J lost 6 bases; unmatched junction nucleotides: 2. CDR3 length equals 12 residues. CDR3 loop: CASSRAGGEQYF. CDR3 DNA: TGTGCCAGCAGCCGGGCGGGGGGCGAGCAGTACTTC. Full variable domain (rest looked up from reference TRBV14 and TRBJ2-7): EAGVTQFPSHSVIEKGQTVTLRCDPISGHDNLYWYRRVMGKEIKFLLHFVKESKQDESGMPNNRFLAERTGGTYSTLKVQPAELEDSGVYFCASSRAGGEQYFGPGTRLTVT.

This clone came up once. The chain carries TRBV9 and TRBJ2-6; no firm D call. Germline lookup yields CDR1 SGDLS and CDR2 YYNGEE. The CDR3 loop spans 14 amino acids. The ends were cut back, 0 bases at V and 3 bases at J, with 4 bases in the middle. CDR3 nucleotide sequence: TGTGCCAGCAGCGTAGGGGATGGGGCCAACGTCCTGACTTTC. Encoded protein: CASSVGDGANVLTF.

V gene TRBV27 combines with J gene TRBJ1-1; D gene ambiguous. The ends were cut back, 3 bases at V and 1 base at J, with 6 bases in the middle. This CDR3 comprises 13 residues. In germline, CDR1 is MNHEY, CDR2 SMNVEV (reference sequence). CDR3: CASSFVENTEAFF. Here the CDR3 DNA reads TGTGCCAGCAGTTTTGTGGAGAACACTGAAGCTTTCTTT.

J is TRBJ1-6 and V is TRBV30, with D possibly TRBD1 on 5 matching bases. CDR3 size: 14 residues. Germline V gene data show CDR1 as GTSNPN and CDR2 as SVGIG (reference sequence). V was trimmed by 4 bases and J by 7 bases, leaving 14 bases between them. The CDR3 DNA reads as TGTGCCTGGATGATTTCGGGGGGGAATTCACCCCTCCACTTT. Its protein is CAWMISGGNSPLHF.

The rearrangement links TRBV30 to TRBJ1-5; a possible D gene is TRBD1 (6 bases). The CDR3 totals 16 residues. With 0 bases removed from V and 3 bases from J, the gap between germline ends came to 15 bases. Germline lookup yields CDR1 GTSNPN and CDR2 SVGIG (reference sequence). The CDR3 loop reads CAWSVPLDSFNQPQHF. CDR3 bases: TGTGCCTGGAGTGTACCCTTGGACAGTTTCAATCAGCCCCAGCATTTT.

The J gene is TRBJ1-2, the V gene TRBV30, with D uncertain. The length of the CDR3 is 11 residues. The germline V and J ends were trimmed by 5 bases and 6 bases, with 10 bases remaining between them. Germline lookup yields CDR1 GTSNPN and CDR2 SVGIG (reference sequence). The CDR3 DNA follows: TGTGCCTGGGGCCCGTCGAATGGCTACACCTTC. Its protein product is CAWGPSNGYTF. Combining the CDR3 with reference TRBV30 and TRBJ1-2 gives the whole variable domain SQTIHQWPATLVQPVGSPLSLECTVEGTSNPNLYWYRQAAGRGLQLLFYSVGIGQISSEVPQNLSASRPQDRQFILSSKKLLLSDSGFYLCAWGPSNGYTFGSGTRLTVV.

The chain is built from TRBV4-1 and TRBJ1-2; D perhaps matches TRBD1 (5 bases). Germline CDR1 is MGHRA and CDR2 is YSYEKL. This CDR3 has 16 residues. The V end was cut by 7 bases, the J end by 3 bases, with 21 bases between. The CDR3 spells CASTFGGVGAHYGYTF. In DNA form, the CDR3 reads TGCGCCAGCACCTTCGGGGGGGTCGGGGCCCACTATGGCTACACCTTC.

This chain connects TRBV19 to TRBJ2-3; 10 bases map to TRBD2. V trimming: 3 bases; J trimming: 1 base; junction bases outside the gene matches: 7. The CDR3 consists of 17 residues. The germline V gene has CDR1 LNHDA and CDR2 SQIVND (reference sequence). The CDR3 here is CASSIVAGGRGTDTQYF. In DNA form, the CDR3 reads TGTGCCAGTAGTATTGTAGCGGGGGGCCGTGGCACAGATACGCAGTATTTT.

The chain recombines TRBV27 with TRBJ1-2, with unresolved D. This CDR3 comprises 15 residues. The germline V gene has CDR1 MNHEY and CDR2 SMNVEV (reference sequence). V dropped 2 bases and J dropped 0 bases, with 10 bases sitting between them. This chain's CDR3 is CASSLMGQANYGYTF. CDR3 bases: TGTGCCAGCAGTTTAATGGGCCAAGCTAACTATGGCTACACCTTC.

The J gene is TRBJ1-2, the V gene TRBV24-1; no clear D gene. CDR3 size: 14 residues. Germline V CDR1 and CDR2: KGHDR, SFDVKD. Trimming stripped 4 bases from V and 1 base from J, with 9 bases between. The CDR3 region has the DNA TGTGCCACCAGTGACCCTGACATTAACTATGGCTACACCTTC. Translation: CATSDPDINYGYTF.

The chain joins TRBV5-1 to TRBJ1-2, with no clear D. CDR1 and CDR2 from the germline V gene are SGHRS and YFSETQ. The V end was cut by 3 bases, the J end by 8 bases, with 17 bases between. The CDR3 has 14 amino acids. CDR3 sequence (DNA): TGCGCCAGCAGCTCCAGCCTACAAAGGCAAGGCTACACCTTC. It specifies CASSSSLQRQGYTF. Supplemented by reference TRBV5-1 and TRBJ1-2, the full variable domain reads KAGVTQTPRYLIKTRGQQVTLSCSPISGHRSVSWYQQTPGQGLQFLFEYFSETQRNKGNFPGRFSGRQFSNSRSEMNVSTLELGDSALYLCASSSSLQRQGYTFGSGTRLTVV.